Listed below are T cell receptor beta chains from one sample, sequenced in a study of T-cell memory formation after mild COVID-19. One entry per CDR3 protein, called by TCRdb with MiXCR from the 5' RACE reads. The sample yields 250,000 to 350,000 distinct CDR3 sequences, 15% to 20% seen once. The material sequenced was PBMCs or a T cell subset sorted from them (not recorded which). These receptors were obtained from a man between 18 and 35 years old who had mild COVID-19 (a few samples of this study predate the infection). Cell type and time point are not known. Both conserved end residues are part of each CDR3. The D gene is left open where the match is weak. Some rows have no size entry. The others give once, few or many, or a class for an expanded clone.

cdr3_aa cdr3_nt cdr3_length j_call v_call d_call clone_size
CASSPRTQRETQYF TGTGCCAGCTCACCACGGACGCAACGAGAGACCCAGTACTTC 14 TRBJ2-5 TRBV18 NA NA
CARRQEDTQYF TGTGCCAGGAGACAGGAGGATACGCAGTATTTT 11 TRBJ2-3 TRBV12-3/TRBV12-4 NA NA
CASSPGGSGGSSYNEQFF TGTGCCAGCAGCCCAGGGGGGTCGGGCGGAAGCTCCTACAATGAGCAGTTCTTC 18 TRBJ2-1 TRBV9 NA NA
CASSSGTGVNIGQYF TGCGCCAGCAGCTCTGGGACAGGGGTAAACATAGGCCAGTACTTC 15 TRBJ2-5 TRBV5-1 TRBD1 NA
CASSYQSRPNTEAFF TGTGCCAGCAGTTACCAGTCCCGGCCTAACACTGAAGCTTTCTTT 15 TRBJ1-1 TRBV6-5 NA NA
CASIFRGGTEAFF TGTGCCAGCATCTTCAGGGGCGGGACTGAAGCTTTCTTT 13 TRBJ1-1 TRBV6-1 NA few
CASSLRLVAGGREFF TGTGCCAGCAGCTTACGGTTGGTAGCGGGGGGCCGTGAGTTCTTC 15 TRBJ2-1 TRBV7-2 TRBD2 many
CSVEDSLNTEAFF TGCAGCGTTGAGGACAGCCTGAACACTGAAGCTTTCTTT 13 TRBJ1-1 TRBV29-1 NA NA
CASKSRYNTQYF TGTGCCAGCAAGAGCAGATACAATACGCAGTATTTT 12 TRBJ2-3 TRBV6-5 NA NA
CARAASSYNEQFF TGTGCCAGAGCGGCCAGCTCCTACAATGAGCAGTTCTTC 13 TRBJ2-1 TRBV19 NA NA
CASSQDYPRSSGNEQFF TGCGCCAGCAGCCAAGATTATCCCCGGAGTAGCGGCAATGAGCAGTTCTTC 17 TRBJ2-1 TRBV4-3 NA NA
CASHPSSRNEQFF TGTGCCAGCCATCCTAGCTCTAGGAATGAGCAGTTCTTC 13 TRBJ2-1 TRBV2 NA few
CASSSIGTTEAFF TGTGCCAGCAGCTCCATCGGGACGACTGAAGCTTTCTTT 13 TRBJ1-1 TRBV7-2 NA few
CASSDSRDRGNEQYF TGTGCCAGCAGCGACAGCCGGGACAGGGGAAACGAGCAGTACTTC 15 TRBJ2-7 TRBV7-3 TRBD1 NA
CASSLYRQGYEQFF TGCGCCAGCAGCTTATACAGGCAGGGCTATGAGCAGTTCTTC 14 TRBJ2-1 TRBV5-1 NA NA
CASSQPTGPKNIQYF TGCGCCAGCAGCCAGCCCACAGGGCCCAAAAACATTCAGTACTTC 15 TRBJ2-4 TRBV4-1 NA NA
CASRQGDEQYF TGTGCCAGCAGGCAGGGAGACGAGCAGTACTTC 11 TRBJ2-7 TRBV7-9 NA few
CASSLGRSGNQPQHF TGTGCCAGCAGCTTAGGACGGTCGGGGAATCAGCCCCAGCATTTT 15 TRBJ1-5 TRBV7-2 NA once
CASSPRRIQETQYF TGTGCCAGCAGCCCGCGGAGGATCCAAGAGACCCAGTACTTC 14 TRBJ2-5 TRBV12-3/TRBV12-4 NA few
CASSLYPPVRGDSPLHF TGTGCCAGCAGTTTATATCCCCCCGTCAGGGGGGATTCACCCCTCCACTTT 17 TRBJ1-6 TRBV27 TRBD1 few
CASSLEGRGNTGELFF TGTGCCAGCAGCTTAGAAGGCAGGGGTAACACCGGGGAGCTGTTTTTT 16 TRBJ2-2 TRBV7-7 NA NA
CASSYSWTRVEQFF TGTGCCAGCAGTTACTCCTGGACCAGGGTTGAGCAGTTCTTC 14 TRBJ2-1 TRBV6-6 NA NA
CSARRRGISTDTQYF TGCAGTGCTAGACGACGGGGTATTAGCACAGATACGCAGTATTTT 15 TRBJ2-3 TRBV20-1 NA few
CASSQYSYYGYTF TGCGCCAGCAGCCAATACAGCTACTATGGCTACACCTTC 13 TRBJ1-2 TRBV4-1 NA NA
CASSSRTGPPDGYTF TGTGCCAGCAGCTCCCGGACAGGGCCCCCCGATGGCTACACCTTC 15 TRBJ1-2 TRBV7-2 TRBD1 NA
CASSPGISRETQYF TGTGCCAGCAGCCCCGGGATTTCCCGAGAGACCCAGTACTTC 14 TRBJ2-5 TRBV12-3/TRBV12-4 NA few
CASSKGNTEAFF TGTGCCAGCAGTAAGGGAAACACTGAAGCTTTCTTT 12 TRBJ1-1 TRBV5-5 NA many
CASSPTPGGSGANVLTF TGTGCCAGCAGCCCCACTCCCGGGGGCTCTGGGGCCAACGTCCTGACTTTC 17 TRBJ2-6 TRBV4-2 NA few
CSAEDRESSTDTQYF TGCAGTGCGGAAGACAGGGAATCGTCTACGGATACGCAGTATTTT 15 TRBJ2-3 TRBV20-1 TRBD1 NA
CASSPNTGKAANYGYTF TGTGCCAGCTCACCAAATACAGGGAAGGCAGCTAACTATGGCTACACCTTC 17 TRBJ1-2 TRBV18 NA NA